A single sample gave rise to the 12 T cell receptor beta chains below, sequenced in a study of T cell changes during pregnancy in multiple sclerosis. Measured with immunoSEQ multiplex PCR; TCRdb has only the in-frame clones, and not every one. The table shows about 34,000 clones, with approximately 90% occurring only once. Here the sequenced sample was CD8+ T cells from peripheral blood mononuclear cells, taken in the first trimester of pregnancy. These receptors were obtained from a female donor with multiple sclerosis, enrolled in a pregnancy study.

CDR3 region: CASSLGSGLGYEQFF. The DNA for the CDR3 is TGTGCCAGCAGCTTAGGAAGCGGTTTGGGATATGAGCAGTTCTTC. The chain is built from TRBV7-6 and TRBJ2-1; possibly TRBD2 for D (5 bases). This CDR3 has 15 amino acids. The germline V gene encodes CDR1 SGHVS and CDR2 FNYEAQ. The germline V and J ends were trimmed by 1 base and 8 bases, with 15 bases remaining between them.

The V call is TRBV11-3, the J call TRBJ2-7; 12 bases line up with TRBD2. The CDR3 covers 16 residues. The V gene end was trimmed by 5 bases and the J gene end by 6 bases; junction bases not matched to a gene: 11. CDR1 is SGHNT and CDR2 is YENEEA in the germline V gene. The CDR3 DNA reads as TGTGCCAGCAGCCCTCGGACTAGCGGGATATCAGGCGAGCAGTACTTC. It translates to CASSPRTSGISGEQYF.

This clone was counted a single time. The chain employs TRBV11-3 and TRBJ2-7, with D tentatively TRBD2 (5 bases). Germline loops: CDR1 SGHNT, CDR2 YENEEA. Between the trimmed V and J ends, which lost 6 bases and 5 bases, there was a span of 11 bases. The CDR3 consists of 12 residues. The CDR3, as DNA: TGTGCCAGCAGTACATCCGGGGACGAGCAGTACTTC. Residues: CASSTSGDEQYF.

V is TRBV2 and J is TRBJ2-2; D is undetermined. V was pared by 7 bases and J by 7 bases, with 10 bases between. CDR1 and CDR2 (germline): SNHLY, FYNNEI. CDR3 size: 12 residues. The CDR3: CASTRRSGELFF. Here the CDR3 DNA reads TGTGCCAGCACCCGCAGAAGCGGGGAGCTGTTTTTT.

This clone was recorded only once. The chain joins TRBV6-5 to TRBJ1-2; 11 bases match TRBD1. CDR1 is MNHEY, CDR2 SVGAGI, per germline. Trimming cost V 6 bases and J 10 bases; bases outside gene matches: 10. The CDR3 covers 14 residues. CDR3: CASSVTGTGGDYTF. CDR3 sequence (DNA): TGTGCCAGCAGCGTGACCGGGACAGGGGGTGACTACACCTTC.

This clone appeared a few times. The V gene is TRBV6-1, the J gene TRBJ1-3; TRBD1 aligns across 8 bases. Germline loops: CDR1 MNHNS, CDR2 SASEGT. The CDR3 runs 15 residues. V dropped 4 bases and J dropped 8; count of bases not matched to a gene: 10. CDR3 sequence: CASSGSEDRADTIYF. CDR3 coding DNA: TGTGCCAGCAGTGGCTCCGAGGACAGGGCGGACACCATATATTTT.

The chain recombines TRBV2 with TRBJ2-7, with TRBD2 matching over 8 bases. Germline lookup yields CDR1 SNHLY and CDR2 FYNNEI. CDR3 length: 12 residues. V lost 10 bases and J lost 2; bases outside the gene matches: 4. As DNA, the CDR3 is TGTGCCACCGGGGGGGCGGCCTACGAGCAGTACTTC. Residues: CATGGAAYEQYF.

A single count supports this clone. This chain joins TRBV28 and TRBJ1-2, with TRBD1 as a possible D gene (6 bases). The ends were cut back, 6 bases at V and 5 bases at J, with 25 bases in the middle. CDR1 is MDHEN and CDR2 is SYDVKM in the germline V gene. This CDR3 comprises 17 residues. This CDR3 reads CASSPLARTASGYGYTF. The CDR3 nucleotides read TGTGCCAGCAGCCCCTTAGCGCGGACAGCCTCAGGGTATGGCTACACCTTC.

This chain joins TRBV7-9 and TRBJ1-1, with TRBD1 matching 9 bases. Looked up from germline, CDR1 is SEHNR and CDR2 is FQNEAQ (reference sequence). The ends lost 1 base at V and 8 bases at J; junction bases unmatched: 17. CDR3 length equals 18 residues. As DNA, the CDR3 is TGTGCCAGCAGCTTAGACTGGGGGTCAGACAGGGGGGCACCAGAAGCTTTCTTT. This translates into CASSLDWGSDRGAPEAFF.

The chain uses TRBV15 and TRBJ1-1; D not resolved. CDR1 and CDR2 from the germline V gene are LNHNV and YYDKDF (reference sequence). Trimming removed 3 bases from V and 4 bases from J, with 12 bases in between. The CDR3 has 14 amino acids. The CDR3 reads CATSRDMGGTEAFF. The DNA of the CDR3 is TGTGCCACCAGCAGGGATATGGGAGGCACTGAAGCTTTCTTT. The full variable domain, completed using reference TRBV15 and TRBJ1-1, is DAMVIQNPRYQVTQFGKPVTLSCSQTLNHNVMYWYQQKSSQAPKLLFHYYDKDFNNEADTPDNFQSRRPNTSFCFLDIRSPGLGDTAMYLCATSRDMGGTEAFFGQGTRLTVV.

The genes are TRBV9 and TRBJ1-3, with D hard to call. Deletions cut 4 bases from V and 0 bases from J, with 14 bases between. CDR1 and CDR2 from the germline V gene are SGDLS and YYNGEE. The CDR3 extends over 16 amino acids. The CDR3 is CASSSSREGSGNTIYF. The CDR3 nucleotides read TGTGCCAGCAGCTCCTCGAGGGAAGGCTCTGGAAACACCATATATTTT.

The chain is built from TRBV5-1 and TRBJ1-1; a weak D match, TRBD1 (5 bases). V dropped 1 base and J dropped 3 bases, with 13 bases sitting between them. Germline CDR1 reads SGHRS; CDR2 reads YFSETQ. The CDR3 totals 15 residues. The CDR3 reads CASSLRAGWDTEAFF. Written as DNA, the CDR3 is TGCGCCAGCAGCTTGCGTGCAGGGTGGGACACTGAAGCTTTCTTT.